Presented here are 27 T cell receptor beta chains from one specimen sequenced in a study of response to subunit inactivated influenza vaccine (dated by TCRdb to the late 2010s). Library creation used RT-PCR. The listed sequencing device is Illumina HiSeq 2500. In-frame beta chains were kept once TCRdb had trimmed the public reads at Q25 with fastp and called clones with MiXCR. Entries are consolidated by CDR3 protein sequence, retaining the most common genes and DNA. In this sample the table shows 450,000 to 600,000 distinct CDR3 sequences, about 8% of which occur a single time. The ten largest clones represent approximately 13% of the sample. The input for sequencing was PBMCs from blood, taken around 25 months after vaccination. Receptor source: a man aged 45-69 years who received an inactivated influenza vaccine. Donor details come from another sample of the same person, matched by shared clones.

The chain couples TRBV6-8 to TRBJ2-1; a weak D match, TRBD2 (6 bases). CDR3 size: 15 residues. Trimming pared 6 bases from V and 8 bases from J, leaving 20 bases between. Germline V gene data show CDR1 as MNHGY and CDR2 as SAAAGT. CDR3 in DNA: TGTGCCAGCAGGTTTCGGGACTGGGGCAGGGATGAGCAGTTCTTC. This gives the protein CASRFRDWGRDEQFF.

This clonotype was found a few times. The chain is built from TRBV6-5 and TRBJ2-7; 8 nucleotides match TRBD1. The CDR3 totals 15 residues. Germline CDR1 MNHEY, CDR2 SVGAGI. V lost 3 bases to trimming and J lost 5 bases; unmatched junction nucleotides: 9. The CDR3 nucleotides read TGTGCCAGCAGTTATCGTCCAGGGGGCGGCCACGAGCAGTACTTC. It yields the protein CASSYRPGGGHEQYF.

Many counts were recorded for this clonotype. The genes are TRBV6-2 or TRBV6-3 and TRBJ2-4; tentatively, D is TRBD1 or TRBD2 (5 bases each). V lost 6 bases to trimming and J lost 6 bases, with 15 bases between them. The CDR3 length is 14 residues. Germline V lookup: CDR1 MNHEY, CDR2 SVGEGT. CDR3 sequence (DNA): TGTGCCAGCAGCTCCGGGACCCAAGGAAACATTCAGTACTTC. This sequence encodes CASSSGTQGNIQYF.

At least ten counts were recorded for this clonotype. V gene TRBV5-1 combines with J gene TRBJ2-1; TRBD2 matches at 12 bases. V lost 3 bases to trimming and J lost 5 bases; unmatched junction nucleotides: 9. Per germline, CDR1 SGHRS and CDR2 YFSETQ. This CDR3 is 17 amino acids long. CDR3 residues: CASSYSSGREFHNEQFF. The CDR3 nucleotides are TGCGCCAGCAGCTACTCTAGCGGGAGGGAATTCCACAATGAGCAGTTCTTC.

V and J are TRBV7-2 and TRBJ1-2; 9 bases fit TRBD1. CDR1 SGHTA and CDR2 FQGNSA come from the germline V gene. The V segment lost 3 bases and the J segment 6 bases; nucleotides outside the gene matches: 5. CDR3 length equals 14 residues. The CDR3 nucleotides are TGTGCCAGCAGCTTCATAACAGGGGGCAATGGCTACACCTTC. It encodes CASSFITGGNGYTF.

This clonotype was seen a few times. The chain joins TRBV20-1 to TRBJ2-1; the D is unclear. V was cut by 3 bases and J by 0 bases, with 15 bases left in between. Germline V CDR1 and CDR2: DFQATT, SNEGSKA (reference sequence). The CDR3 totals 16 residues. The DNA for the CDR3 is TGCAGTGCTAGCGGGCAGTTACTCCTCTCCTACAATGAGCAGTTCTTC. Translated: CSASGQLLLSYNEQFF.

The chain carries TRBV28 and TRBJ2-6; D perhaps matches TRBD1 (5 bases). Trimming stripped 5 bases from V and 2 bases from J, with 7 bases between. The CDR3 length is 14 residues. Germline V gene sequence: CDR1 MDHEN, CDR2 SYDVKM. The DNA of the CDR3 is TGTGCCAGCAGTCCAGGGACTGGGGCCAACGTCCTGACTTTC. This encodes CASSPGTGANVLTF.

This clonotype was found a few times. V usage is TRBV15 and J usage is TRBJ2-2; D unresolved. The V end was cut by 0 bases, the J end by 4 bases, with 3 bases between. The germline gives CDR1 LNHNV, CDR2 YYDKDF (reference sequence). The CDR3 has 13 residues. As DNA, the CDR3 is TGTGCCACCAGCAGAGAGGTCACCGGGGAGCTGTTTTTT. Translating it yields CATSREVTGELFF.

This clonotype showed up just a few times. CDR3 nucleotides: TGTGCCAGCAGCTTAGTGAACGGGGACACTGAAGCTTTCTTT. Amino acids: CASSLVNGDTEAFF. The chain carries TRBV7-2 and TRBJ1-1; no clear D. This CDR3 has 14 amino acids. CDR1 is SGHTA, CDR2 FQGNSA, per germline. Trimming shortened V by 1 base and J by 3 bases, and 9 bases separated the two germline ends.

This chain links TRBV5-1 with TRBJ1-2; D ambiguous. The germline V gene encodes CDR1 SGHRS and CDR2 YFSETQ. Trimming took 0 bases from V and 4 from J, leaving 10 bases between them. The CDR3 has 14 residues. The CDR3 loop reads CASSLGRMGYGYTF. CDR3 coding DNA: TGCGCCAGCAGCTTGGGACGCATGGGCTATGGCTACACCTTC.

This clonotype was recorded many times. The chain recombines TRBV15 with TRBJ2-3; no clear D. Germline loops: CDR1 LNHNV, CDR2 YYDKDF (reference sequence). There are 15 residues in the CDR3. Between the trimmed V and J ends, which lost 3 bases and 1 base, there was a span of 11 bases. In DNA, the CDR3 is TGTGCCACCAGCAGGGCTCCACAAGGCACAGATACGCAGTATTTT. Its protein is CATSRAPQGTDTQYF.

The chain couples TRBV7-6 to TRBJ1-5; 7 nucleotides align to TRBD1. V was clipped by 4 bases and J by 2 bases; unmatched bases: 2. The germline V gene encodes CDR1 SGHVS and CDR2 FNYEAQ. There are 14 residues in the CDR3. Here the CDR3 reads CASSYQGGNQPQHF. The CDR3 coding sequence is TGTGCCAGCAGCTACCAGGGGGGCAATCAGCCCCAGCATTTT.

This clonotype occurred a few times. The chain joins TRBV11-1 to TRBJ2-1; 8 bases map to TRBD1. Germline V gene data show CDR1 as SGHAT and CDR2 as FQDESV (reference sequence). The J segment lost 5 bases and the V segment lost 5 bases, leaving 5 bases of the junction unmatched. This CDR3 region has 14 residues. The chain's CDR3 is CASSPDRVHNEQFF. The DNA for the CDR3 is TGTGCCAGCAGCCCGGACAGGGTACACAATGAGCAGTTCTTC.

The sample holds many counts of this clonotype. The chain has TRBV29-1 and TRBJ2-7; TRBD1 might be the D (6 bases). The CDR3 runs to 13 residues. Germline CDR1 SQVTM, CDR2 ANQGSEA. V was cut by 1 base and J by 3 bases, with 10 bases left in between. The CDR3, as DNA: TGCAGCGTTGAAGTACAGGGCCACTACGAGCAGTACTTC. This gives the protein CSVEVQGHYEQYF.

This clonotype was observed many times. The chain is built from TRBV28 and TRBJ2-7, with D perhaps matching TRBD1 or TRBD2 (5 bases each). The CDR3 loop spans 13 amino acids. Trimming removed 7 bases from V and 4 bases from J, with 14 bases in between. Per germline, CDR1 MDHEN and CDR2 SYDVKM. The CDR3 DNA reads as TGTGCCAGCACGTTGGGGGTGGATTACGAGCAGTACTTC. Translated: CASTLGVDYEQYF.

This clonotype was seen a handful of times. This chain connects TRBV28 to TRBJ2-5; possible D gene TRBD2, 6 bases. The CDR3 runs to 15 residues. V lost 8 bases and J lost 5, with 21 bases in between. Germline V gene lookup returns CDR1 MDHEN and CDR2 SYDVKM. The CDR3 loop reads CASSRGGPAGETQYF. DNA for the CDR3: TGTGCCAGCTCTCGTGGAGGGCCCGCCGGGGAGACCCAGTACTTC.

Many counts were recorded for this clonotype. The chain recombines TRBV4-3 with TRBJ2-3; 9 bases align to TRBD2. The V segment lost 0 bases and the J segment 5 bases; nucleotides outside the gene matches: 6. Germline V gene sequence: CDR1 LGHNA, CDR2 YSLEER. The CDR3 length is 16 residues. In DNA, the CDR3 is TGCGCCAGCAGCCAAGAGGCGGGGGGGCCCGAAGATACGCAGTATTTT. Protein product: CASSQEAGGPEDTQYF.

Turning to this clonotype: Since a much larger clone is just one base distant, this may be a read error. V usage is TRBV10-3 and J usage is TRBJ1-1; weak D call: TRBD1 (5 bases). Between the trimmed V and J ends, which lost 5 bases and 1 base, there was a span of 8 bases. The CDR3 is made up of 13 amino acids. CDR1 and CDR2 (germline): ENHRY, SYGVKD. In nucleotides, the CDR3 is TGTGCCATCAGTAATAGGGGGAACACTGAAGCTTTCTTT. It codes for CAISNRGNTEAFF.

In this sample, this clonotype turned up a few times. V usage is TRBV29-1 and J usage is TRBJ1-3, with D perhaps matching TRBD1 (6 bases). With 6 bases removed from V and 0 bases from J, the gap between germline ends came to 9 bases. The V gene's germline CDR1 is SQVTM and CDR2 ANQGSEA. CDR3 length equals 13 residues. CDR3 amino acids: CSVVDSSGNTIYF. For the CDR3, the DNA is TGCAGCGTGGTGGACAGCTCTGGAAACACCATATATTTT. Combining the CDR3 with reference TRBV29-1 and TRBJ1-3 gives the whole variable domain SAVISQKPSRDICQRGTSLTIQCQVDSQVTMMFWYRQQPGQSLTLIATANQGSEATYESGFVIDKFPISRPNLTFSTLTVSNMSPEDSSIYLCSVVDSSGNTIYFGEGSWLTVV.

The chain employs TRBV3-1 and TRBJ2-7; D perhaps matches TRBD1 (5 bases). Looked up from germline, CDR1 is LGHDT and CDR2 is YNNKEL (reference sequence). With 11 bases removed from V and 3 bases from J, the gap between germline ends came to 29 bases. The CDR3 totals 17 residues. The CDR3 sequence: CACCQGYLSGQYYEQYF. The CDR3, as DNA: TGTGCCTGCTGCCAAGGCTATCTTTCAGGGCAATACTACGAGCAGTACTTC.

The CDR3 DNA reads as TGCAGTGCTCGCCAGGCCAACGTCCTGACTTTC. Amino acid sequence: CSARQANVLTF. This chain uses TRBV20-1 with TRBJ2-6; D is unclear. The CDR3 loop spans 11 amino acids. Trimming stripped 5 bases from V and 6 bases from J, with 5 bases between. The germline V gene has CDR1 DFQATT and CDR2 SNEGSKA (reference sequence).

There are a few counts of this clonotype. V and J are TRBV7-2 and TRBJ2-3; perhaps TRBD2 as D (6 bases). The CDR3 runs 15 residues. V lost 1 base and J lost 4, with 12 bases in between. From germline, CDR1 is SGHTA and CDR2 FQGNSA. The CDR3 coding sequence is TGTGCCAGCAGCTTAGTCTCGCGCGGGGCAGATACGCAGTATTTT. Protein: CASSLVSRGADTQYF.

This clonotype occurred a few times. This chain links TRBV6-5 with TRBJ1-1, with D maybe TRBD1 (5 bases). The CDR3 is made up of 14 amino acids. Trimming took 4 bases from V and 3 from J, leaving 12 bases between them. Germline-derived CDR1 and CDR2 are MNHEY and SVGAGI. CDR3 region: CASSLSPGDTEAFF. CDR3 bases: TGTGCCAGCAGTTTATCGCCGGGGGACACTGAAGCTTTCTTT.

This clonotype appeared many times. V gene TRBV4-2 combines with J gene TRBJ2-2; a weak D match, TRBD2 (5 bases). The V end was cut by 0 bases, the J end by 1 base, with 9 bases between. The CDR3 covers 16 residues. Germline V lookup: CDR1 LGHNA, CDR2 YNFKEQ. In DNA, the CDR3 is TGTGCCAGCAGCCAAGATTCCGGGGTGAACACCGGGGAGCTGTTTTTT. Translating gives CASSQDSGVNTGELFF.

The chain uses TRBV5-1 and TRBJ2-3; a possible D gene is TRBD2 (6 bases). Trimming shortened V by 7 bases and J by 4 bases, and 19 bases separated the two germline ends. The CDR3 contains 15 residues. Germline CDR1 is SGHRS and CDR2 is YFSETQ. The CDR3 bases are TGCGCCAGCGCCTCCCTGGGAGGCAGTCCAGATACGCAGTATTTT. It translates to CASASLGGSPDTQYF. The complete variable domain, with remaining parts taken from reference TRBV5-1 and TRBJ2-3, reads KAGVTQTPRYLIKTRGQQVTLSCSPISGHRSVSWYQQTPGQGLQFLFEYFSETQRNKGNFPGRFSGRQFSNSRSEMNVSTLELGDSALYLCASASLGGSPDTQYFGPGTRLTVL.

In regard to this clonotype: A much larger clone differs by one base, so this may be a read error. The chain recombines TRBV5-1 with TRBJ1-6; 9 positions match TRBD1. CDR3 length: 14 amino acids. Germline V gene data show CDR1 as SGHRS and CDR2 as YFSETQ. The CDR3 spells CAGSLQGADSPLHF. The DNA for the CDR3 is TGCGCCGGCAGCTTACAGGGGGCCGATTCACCCCTCCACTTT.

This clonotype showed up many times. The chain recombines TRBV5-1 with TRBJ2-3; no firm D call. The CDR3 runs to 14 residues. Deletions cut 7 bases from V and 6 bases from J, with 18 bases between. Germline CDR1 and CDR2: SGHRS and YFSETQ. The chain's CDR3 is CASGRVAEGDTQYF. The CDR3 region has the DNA TGCGCCAGCGGACGGGTGGCGGAAGGGGATACGCAGTATTTT.